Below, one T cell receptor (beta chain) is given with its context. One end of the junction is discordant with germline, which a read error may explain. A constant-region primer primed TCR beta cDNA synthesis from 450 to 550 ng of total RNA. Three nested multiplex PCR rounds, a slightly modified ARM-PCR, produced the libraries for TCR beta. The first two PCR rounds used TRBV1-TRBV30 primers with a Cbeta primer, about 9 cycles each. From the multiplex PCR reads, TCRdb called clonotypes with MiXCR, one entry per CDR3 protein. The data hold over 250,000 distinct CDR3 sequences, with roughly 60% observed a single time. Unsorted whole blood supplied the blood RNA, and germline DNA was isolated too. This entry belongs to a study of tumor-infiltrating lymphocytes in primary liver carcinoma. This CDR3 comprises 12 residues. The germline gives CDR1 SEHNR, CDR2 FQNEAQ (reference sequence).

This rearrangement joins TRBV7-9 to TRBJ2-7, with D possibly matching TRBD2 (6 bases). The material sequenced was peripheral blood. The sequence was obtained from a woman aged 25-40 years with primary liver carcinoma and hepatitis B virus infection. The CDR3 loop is CASTLADYEQYF. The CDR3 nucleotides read TGTGCCAGCACCTTAGCGGATTACGAGCAGTACTTC.